This entry lists 3 T cell receptor beta chains sequenced from one sample in a study of cytomegalovirus exposure and HLA in healthy donors. It was with 60 Vbeta and 13 Jbeta primers that the PCR ran. The protocol was immunoSEQ multiplex PCR, while the TCRdb copy is restricted to in-frame clones and leaves out a portion. Among some 130,000 clones listed, 70% to 80% were seen once. Sequenced: PBMCs. These receptors all come from a middle-aged man in good health and CMV-seropositive.

V is TRBV6-6 and J is TRBJ2-5; 7 nucleotides line up with TRBD2. V dropped 1 base and J dropped 5; count of bases not matched to a gene: 7. The CDR3 is 15 residues long. Germline CDR1 and CDR2: MNHNY and SVGAGI (reference sequence). The CDR3 region has the DNA TGTGCCAGCAGTTACTTAAGCCAGGGAGGGGAGACCCAGTACTTC. This encodes CASSYLSQGGETQYF.

This clone turned up a few times. The V and J genes are TRBV29-1 and TRBJ1-5; maybe TRBD1 (5 bases). The CDR3 has 13 residues. From germline, CDR1 is SQVTM and CDR2 ANQGSEA. The V gene lost 0 bases and the J gene lost 7 bases, with 10 bases spanning the gap. In DNA, the CDR3 is TGCAGCGTTGAAGAGGGGCTCGGGCAGCCCCAGCATTTT. Translation: CSVEEGLGQPQHF.

For this clone: One junction end does not reproduce the germline sequence, and a read error may be involved. This chain connects TRBV11-3 to TRBJ2-1; TRBD1 matches at 7 bases. The germline V gene has CDR1 SGHNT and CDR2 YENEEA. There are 15 residues in the CDR3. The CDR3 DNA sequence: TGTGCCGGCAGCTTGCGACAGGGAATTTACAATGAGCAGTTCTTC. Protein sequence: CAGSLRQGIYNEQFF.